The entry below describes one T cell receptor beta chain. It has no known antigen specificity. There are no base qualities to consult, and no much larger clone falls within one base. V is pruned by 3 bases and J by 0 bases, leaving 2 bases of the junction without a gene match. From its cysteine to its phenylalanine, the CDR3 spans 16 amino acids. The entry retains the CDR3 DNA only, 48 bases that are in frame from base 1. The germline V gene provides CDR1 KGHSH and CDR2 LQKENI. The library relied on the immunoSEQ multiplex PCR assay. A mixture of 60 forward primers for TCR Vbeta segments and 13 reverse primers for TCR Jbeta segments was used in the multiplex PCR. The CDR3 region of rearranged TCR beta genes was amplified from genomic DNA with a multiplex PCR assay. Amplified TCR beta libraries were sequenced as 87-base-pair reads on the Illumina HiSeq System. Per the source publication's procedure: In a later analysis, roughly 80 million unique TCR beta chains were counted across the 500 to 700 repertoires, and roughly 11 million of these chains were shared by at least two donors. To remove PCR and sequencing errors, raw reads were error-corrected and collapsed into unique sequences using a nearest-neighbor algorithm that merged closely related sequences. Alignment of CDR3 sequences to IMGT reference sequences was used to assign V, D and J gene segments. For a sequence to be retained, a match of at least six nucleotides was required to both a V gene segment and a J gene segment. Rearrangements were called productive when the CDR3 lacked stop codons and stayed in frame with V and J; all others were non-productive. Following IMGT convention, CDR3 was defined as the stretch from the second conserved V-encoded cysteine up to the conserved J-encoded phenylalanine. In an earlier analysis of approximately 500 of the donors, sequences lacking an unambiguous match to a single V gene segment were excluded. In an earlier analysis of about 590 of the donors, a V segment was called functional when productive rearrangements were above 56.7%, and segregating when the standard deviation between donors exceeded 5%. A statistical classification framework was built to diagnose cytomegalovirus status from the catalog of TCR beta chain sequences. V and J gene assignment, in a later analysis, came from comparing TCR nucleotide sequences with IMGT/GENE-DB human TR gene sequences. Using the TCRdist pipeline, a later analysis assigned CDR3 sequences along with most-parsimonious VDJ recombination scenarios. In a later analysis, every TCR beta chain was defined by the combination of its CDR3 amino acid sequence and its V-gene family, and reads without a unique V-gene family were dropped. In a later analysis, 450 to 600 highly shared, low-generation-probability nucleotide sequences were removed to address suspected cross-contamination and a sequencing artifact. A later analysis calculated a clonal expansion index for each public chain from normalized within-repertoire ranks of inferred template counts. In a later analysis, generation probabilities were computed with a VDJ recombination model fitted to out-of-frame rearrangements, and the resulting probabilities were checked against IGoR. Hypergeometric tests were used in a later analysis to score TCR-TCR, TCR-HLA and TCR-CMV co-occurrence, with a repertoire-size bias correction applied to the TCR pairs. False discovery rates were estimated in a later analysis by permuting HLA or CMV assignments 20 times. In a later analysis, co-occurring TCRs were grouped using DBSCAN, and TCRdist sequence similarity was added for clustering within HLA-allele-positive subsets. For co-occurrence clustering, repertoires with fewer than 30,000 or more than 120,000 public chains were excluded, along with 4 to 6 repertoires with anomalous nucleotide sharing. This immuneACCESS table, as held by TCRdb, lists in-frame sequences with V and J called but not all clones. Of the missing ones, under half trace to an unresolved V gene in checked studies; the others have no known cause. D and trimming were read from the DNA, whereas the V and J calls and clone size are those reported in that table. This sample comprises some 110,000 clones, roughly 80% of them detected only once. The ten largest clonotypes hold approximately 3.6% of the sample.

In total, roughly 670 healthy bone marrow donors made up the cohort. At the time of sampling, all cohort members were nominally healthy, though unrecorded immune exposures were likely present. The donor tested CMV seronegative, placing the donor among the approximately 360 seronegative members of the cohort. A peripheral blood sample was collected from each donor, and TCR beta sequencing was performed on peripheral blood mononuclear cells. Genomic DNA extraction from the blood cell samples was performed with the Qiagen DNeasy Blood Extraction Kit. The data derive from a study of cytomegalovirus exposure and HLA in healthy donors (dated by TCRdb to 2017 to 2019). Context from the whole study: In an earlier analysis of 587 of the donors, about 260 Gb of sequence data and roughly 100 million unique TCR beta sequences from roughly 200 million T cells were reported. All discovery cohort repertoires had been generated on a single sequencing platform. Because of strong linkage in the cohort, roughly five DR-DQ haplotypes were treated as single units for association and clustering. HLA typing included class I and class II loci at four-digit resolution. An earlier analysis of 587 of the donors used high-throughput TCR beta sequencing to judge whether each TCR beta V gene segment behaved as functional or pseudogenic. Besides the first cohort of approximately 710 subjects, a separate validation cohort made up of 120 or so different subjects was used. Across approximately 400 genotyped donors of the cohort, an average of about 250,000 unique TCR beta nucleotide sequences per donor were sequenced, and approximately 17% of those sequences were non-productive. The aim of the study was to test whether cataloging public T cell receptors could identify signatures of past pathogen exposure. The later analysis used no new phenotypic data to find candidate immune exposures, relying instead on TCR beta sequences and their occurrence across donors. Alongside the repertoire data, information on donor age, sex, ethnicity and CMV serostatus was compiled. About 330 gigabases of sequencing data and about 92 million unique TCR sequences made up an early release that covered about 640 HLA-typed donors. The study profiled the T cell repertoires of hundreds of subjects by immunosequencing and related them to cytomegalovirus serostatus. The genetic ancestry cluster associated with self-reported Caucasian donors included approximately 85% of the approximately 430 genotyped donors. A later analysis re-examined previously published TCR beta repertoires from over 500 donors and added high-resolution HLA genotyping to investigate patterns of TCR occurrence. The number of typed donors differed by locus: about 629-640 for A, B, C, DRB1 and DQB1; some 500 for DQA1; 606 for DPA1; and about 450 for DPB1. Genome-wide SNP genotypes for about 55% of the roughly 670 donors were used in a later genetic analysis, which treated that subset as a discovery cohort. The study combined high-throughput TCR immunosequencing, statistical association of individual TCRs with disease status, and machine learning to predict cytomegalovirus infection status. Here is what the overall study found, with its caveats: Roughly uniform sequencing depth across donors was assumed in presence/absence analyses, although this assumption may not hold. In an earlier analysis of fewer than 750 of the donors, most TCR beta V segments were observed in productive rearrangements about 87% or about 30% of the time, broadly matching IMGT annotations. Because some donors lacked HLA typing at each locus, the association tests relied only on the typed subset. Cytomegalovirus status was reported to be diagnosed by the classifier with high specificity and sensitivity in both the original and validation cohorts. While some public TCRs were present in many individuals, most TCR sequences turned up only very rarely across donors. A later genetic analysis reported fewer N-insertions in productive TCRs among donors in an Asian-associated ancestry cluster than the roughly 650-donor mean. A later analysis found that TCR association rates varied across HLA loci, with DRB1 alleles showing the most associated TCRs and HLA-C alleles the fewest. A group of highly shared sequence variants was considered likely to be a technical artifact of the sequencing pipeline. The earlier analysis of about 600 of the donors excluded around 17 rarely observed V segments, including chromosome 9 orphons, because counts were too low. The authors suggested that the approach could potentially be extended to other disease states and immunological phenotypes. Compared with equally common non-associated chains, HLA-associated TCR beta chains in a later analysis were more clonally expanded and had lower generation probabilities. A later analysis reported that several top co-occurrence clusters appeared linked to parvovirus B19, influenza, CMV and Epstein-Barr virus. A later analysis found that most CMV-associated TCR beta chains appeared HLA-restricted, with HLA associations seemingly driven largely by CMV exposure. Because the 87-base-pair reads could not distinguish some IMGT-functional V segments, including TRBV6-2 and TRBV6-3, those segments were excluded. In vitro tests confirmed that a few of the cytomegalovirus-associated TCR beta chains recognize cytomegalovirus antigens. A later analysis associated about 17,000 TCR beta sequences with specific HLA alleles at a false discovery rate of 0.05. In a later genetic analysis, a missense DCLRE1C variant was associated with V-gene and J-gene trimming of TCR beta chains, and the association was replicated in an independent cohort. The study gave a list of under 200 TCR beta chains associated with cytomegalovirus. A further reported finding was that TCR beta sequences accurately predicted the HLA-A and HLA-B alleles for most subjects in the first cohort. Linkage disequilibrium might explain the correlated functional status among segregating V segments, but an unknown experimental factor could not be ruled out. Assigning TCR associations to individual alleles was difficult when HLA alleles, especially DR and DQ, strongly co-occurred. Only TCR beta chains were sequenced in this cohort, and the absence of alpha or paired-chain data limited detectable features. For the cohort, immune exposure information was limited to CMV serostatus.

Source material: PBMCs. The sequence was collected from a man in his sixties in good health and CMV-seronegative. Here the chain combines TRBV18 and TRBJ2-6; a stretch of 7 junction bases matches TRBD1. The nucleotide sequence reads TGTGCCAGCTCACCTACAGGGGTCTCTGGGGCCAACGTCCTGACTTTC. Translation gives CASSPTGVSGANVLTF.